This T cell receptor (beta chain) was recovered during a study of radiotherapy plus CTLA-4 blockade in lung cancer. Study as a whole: Among patients, over 15% showed objective responses, and approximately 29% had disease control. General study results and limits: Response, reportedly, was best predicted by interferon-beta along with early blood T cell clone dynamics. Some TCR clones had been derived from tumors. These clones expanded in peripheral blood after radiotherapy plus ipilimumab.

Worth noting for this clone: What it binds is not known.

Chemo-refractory metastatic non-small-cell lung cancer patients were treated with focal radiation plus CTLA-4 blockade with ipilimumab. The CDR3 length is 17 residues. The V and J ends lost 0 bases and 1 base, in that order; junction bases with no gene match: 5. Per the germline V gene, CDR1 is MGHRA and CDR2 is YSYEKL. The method was immunoSEQ multiplex PCR; TCRdb's version includes in-frame clones alone and lacks a portion of them. The sample consists of about 86,000 clones, around 83% of them appearing once. The chain has TRBV4-1 and TRBJ1-3; 8 bases are shared with TRBD1. This clonotype was sampled from a human donor with non-small cell lung cancer who had stable disease on radiotherapy plus ipilimumab. The material was peripheral blood, obtained from a patient treated with radiotherapy plus ipilimumab. CDR3 nucleotides: TGCGCCAGCAGCCAAGAAGGGACAGGACTTTCTGGAAACACCATATATTTT. Amino acid sequence: CASSQEGTGLSGNTIYF.